This paragraph covers one TCR beta chain sequence. The assay was immunoSEQ multiplex PCR, and TCRdb's table has in-frame clones only and misses some. This table has 200,000 or so clones, about 93% appearing once. These data originate in a study of T cell responses to AZD1222 COVID-19 vaccine. CDR1 is MDHEN and CDR2 is SYDVKM in the germline V gene. The germline V and J ends were trimmed by 9 bases and 4 bases, with 15 bases remaining between them. The CDR3 has 13 amino acids. The receptor's source is an adult in good health. The chain uses TRBV28 and TRBJ1-1; D is perhaps TRBD1 (6 bases). The source material was peripheral blood, sampled on day 0 of MenACWY control vaccination. This CDR3 is CASRGTGSTEAFF. In nucleotides, the CDR3 is TGTGCCAGTAGGGGGACGGGGAGCACTGAAGCTTTCTTT.